The count of the clone carrying this T cell receptor beta chain is one. The antigen remains unidentified. The data originate from a study of breast tumors, draining lymph nodes, adjacent tissues. Study results and limitations: Luminal-like breast cancer showed significantly higher tumor–nontumor repertoire similarity than basal-like. Findings are consistent with lymph node origin and intratumoral expansion of most tumor T cells. Tumor repertoires ranked between lymph nodes and nontumor tissue in diversity, with V and J gene preferences.

One entry per CDR3 protein, called by TCRdb with MiXCR from the multiplex PCR reads. Of about 130,000 distinct CDR3 sequences listed, just under 20% are singletons. Axillary draining lymph nodes of breast cancer patients supplied the node samples. CDR1 is GTSNPN, CDR2 SVGIG, per germline (reference sequence). V gave up 5 bases and J gave up 0 bases, with 13 bases separating them. CDR3 size: 14 residues. Sequencing was carried out using axillary lymph node tissue. The chain carries TRBV30 and TRBJ1-1; D ambiguous. This sequence originates from a female donor with breast cancer. Some clones in this sample may be carry-over from other donors' samples. For the CDR3, the DNA is TGTGCCTGGGACAAGCGTACTATGAACACTGAAGCTTTCTTT. It encodes CAWDKRTMNTEAFF.